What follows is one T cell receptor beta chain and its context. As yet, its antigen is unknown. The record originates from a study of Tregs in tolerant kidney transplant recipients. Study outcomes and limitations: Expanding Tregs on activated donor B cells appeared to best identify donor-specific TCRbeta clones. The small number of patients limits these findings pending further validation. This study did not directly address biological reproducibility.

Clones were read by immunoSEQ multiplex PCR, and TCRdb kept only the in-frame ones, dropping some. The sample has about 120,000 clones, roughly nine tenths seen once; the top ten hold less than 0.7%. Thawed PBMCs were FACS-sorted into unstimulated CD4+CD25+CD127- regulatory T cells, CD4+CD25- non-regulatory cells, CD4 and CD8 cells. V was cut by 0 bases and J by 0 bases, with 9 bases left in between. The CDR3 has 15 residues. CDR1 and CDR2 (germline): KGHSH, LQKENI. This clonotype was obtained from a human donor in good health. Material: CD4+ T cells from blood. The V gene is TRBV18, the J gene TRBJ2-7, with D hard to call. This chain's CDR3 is CASSPPSRSSYEQYF. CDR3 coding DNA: TGTGCCAGCTCACCACCCTCGAGGAGCTCCTACGAGCAGTACTTC.